Below, 21 T cell receptor beta chains from the same sample are listed, as sequenced in a study of PD-L1 blockade in urothelial cancer. Sequencing used immunoSEQ multiplex PCR; TCRdb keeps in-frame clones, though not all of them. The table shows 55,000 to 85,000 clones, with less than 90% occurring only once. The sample in question was PBMCs, obtained around atezolizumab (anti-PD-L1) treatment. The receptors originated from a man aged 55 to 70 with urothelial cancer.

Comments on this clone: Other DNA sequences in this sample translate to the same CDR3. The chain's CDR3 is CASRETGGGYGYTF. The CDR3 nucleotides are TGCGCCAGCAGAGAGACAGGGGGCGGCTATGGCTACACCTTC. The chain combines TRBV5-1 with TRBJ1-2, with 10 bases that match TRBD1. Per germline, CDR1 SGHRS and CDR2 YFSETQ. The V gene end was trimmed by 5 bases and the J gene end by 4 bases; junction bases not matched to a gene: 5. CDR3 length: 14 amino acids.

This clone was seen a single time. The chain uses TRBV7-9 and TRBJ2-1; 11 nucleotides align to TRBD2. CDR3 length: 13 residues. Germline V gives CDR1 SEHNR, CDR2 FQNEAQ (reference sequence). Germline trimming cut 5 bases from V and 13 bases from J; bases unmatched to any gene: 7. The DNA for the CDR3 is TGTGCCAGCAGCAAGGAAACTAGCGGGAGTCAGTTCTTC. Its translation is CASSKETSGSQFF.

The sample holds one count of this clone. This chain uses TRBV19 with TRBJ1-5; D remains unclear. V was trimmed by 4 bases and J by 4 bases, leaving 14 bases between them. CDR1 and CDR2 from the germline V gene are LNHDA and SQIVND (reference sequence). The CDR3 covers 15 residues. CDR3 nucleotides: TGTGCCAGTAGTACTCTTCCTCTCTTTAATCAGCCCCAGCATTTT. It translates to CASSTLPLFNQPQHF.

The chain links TRBV5-1 to TRBJ2-7; unclear D gene. V was cut by 0 bases and J by 3 bases, with 13 bases left in between. Germline CDR1 and CDR2: SGHRS and YFSETQ. The CDR3 spans 15 residues. CDR3 amino acids: CASSLGNTPRYEQYF. In nucleotides, the CDR3 is TGCGCCAGCAGCTTGGGAAACACCCCTCGCTACGAGCAGTACTTC.

The chain is built from TRBV11-2 and TRBJ2-7; D possibly corresponds to TRBD2 (5 bases). The germline V and J ends were trimmed by 5 bases and 4 bases, with 15 bases remaining between them. The germline V gene encodes CDR1 SGHAT and CDR2 FQNNGV. The CDR3 loop spans 14 amino acids. DNA of the CDR3: TGTGCCAGCAGCCTAAGCGGCGAGGTGTACGAGCAGTACTTC. It translates to CASSLSGEVYEQYF.

This chain uses TRBV10-3 with TRBJ2-4; TRBD1 matches at 10 bases. The length of the CDR3 is 16 residues. Germline V gene sequence: CDR1 ENHRY, CDR2 SYGVKD. V dropped 4 bases and J dropped 9; count of bases not matched to a gene: 12. The CDR3 loop reads CAISAQGGQGRFIQYF. CDR3 coding DNA: TGTGCCATCAGTGCCCAGGGGGGACAGGGGAGATTCATTCAGTACTTC.

The chain recombines TRBV2 with TRBJ2-3, with 9 bases aligning to TRBD1. CDR3 size: 16 residues. Germline V lookup: CDR1 SNHLY, CDR2 FYNNEI. J lost 0 bases, V lost 6 bases, and 7 bases had no gene match. The CDR3 loop reads CASSRGGTGSTDTQYF. DNA for the CDR3: TGTGCCAGCAGCAGGGGAGGGACAGGGAGCACAGATACGCAGTATTTT.

About this clone itself: Other nucleotide sequences from this sample produce the same CDR3. The chain combines TRBV18 with TRBJ2-7; 11 positions match TRBD2. With 2 bases clipped from V and 0 bases from J, the junction kept 0 bases outside the gene matches. CDR1 is KGHSH and CDR2 is LQKENI in the germline V gene. The CDR3 totals 15 residues. The DNA of the CDR3 is TGTGCCAGCTCACCAGGACTAGCGGGCTCCTACGAGCAGTACTTC. Translating gives CASSPGLAGSYEQYF.

The CDR3 here is CASNPSDRAAYEQYF. The DNA of the CDR3 is TGTGCCAGCAACCCAAGCGACAGAGCCGCCTACGAGCAGTACTTC. The V call is TRBV6-5, the J call TRBJ2-7; D may be TRBD1 (5 bases). CDR1 and CDR2 from the germline V gene are MNHEY and SVGAGI. The CDR3 extends over 15 amino acids. The V end lost 7 bases, the J end lost 2 bases, and 18 bases lay between the germline ends.

This chain joins TRBV18 and TRBJ1-2; no clear D. The V gene's germline CDR1 is KGHSH and CDR2 LQKENI. CDR3 size: 15 residues. V lost 2 bases and J lost 4, with 14 bases in between. CDR3 coding DNA: TGTGCCAGCTCACCATCCACAGTAACCATCTATGGCTACACCTTC. Its translation: CASSPSTVTIYGYTF. The full variable domain, completed using reference TRBV18 and TRBJ1-2, is NAGVMQNPRHLVRRRGQEARLRCSPMKGHSHVYWYRQLPEEGLKFMVYLQKENIIDESGMPKERFSAEFPKEGPSILRIQQVVRGDSAAYFCASSPSTVTIYGYTFGSGTRLTVV.

Only a few counts were recorded for this clone. The chain has TRBV2 and TRBJ2-1; 12 bases line up with TRBD2. CDR1 is SNHLY, CDR2 FYNNEI, per germline. V dropped 3 bases and J dropped 7; count of bases not matched to a gene: 10. CDR3 length: 17 residues. The CDR3 nucleotides are TGTGCCAGCAGTGAGTCCCTAGCGGGGGGGCTGGGTAATGAGCAGTTCTTC. The encoded protein is CASSESLAGGLGNEQFF.

V is TRBV7-2 and J is TRBJ2-2; tentative D call: TRBD1 (6 bases). The CDR3 sequence is 13 residues long. Looked up from germline, CDR1 is SGHTA and CDR2 is FQGNSA. Trimming pared 5 bases from V and 7 bases from J, leaving 11 bases between. The CDR3 bases are TGTGCCAGCAGCCAACAGGGTTACGGGGAGCTGTTTTTT. It codes for CASSQQGYGELFF.

The chain employs TRBV19 and TRBJ1-1; D not resolved. Trimming left V 3 bases short and J 0 bases short, with 8 bases between. The CDR3 is 14 residues long. Germline loops: CDR1 LNHDA, CDR2 SQIVND (reference sequence). This chain's CDR3 is CASSMSLMNTEAFF. In DNA, the CDR3 is TGTGCCAGTAGTATGAGCCTCATGAACACTGAAGCTTTCTTT. The whole variable domain, filled in from reference TRBV19 and TRBJ1-1, reads DGGITQSPKYLFRKEGQNVTLSCEQNLNHDAMYWYRQDPGQGLRLIYYSQIVNDFQKGDIAEGYSVSREKKESFPLTVTSAQKNPTAFYLCASSMSLMNTEAFFGQGTRLTVV.

The rearrangement links TRBV28 to TRBJ2-1; 9 nucleotides line up with TRBD2. Germline trimming cut 4 bases from V and 0 bases from J; bases unmatched to any gene: 1. This CDR3 contains 15 residues. The germline gives CDR1 MDHEN, CDR2 SYDVKM. CDR3 DNA sequence: TGTGCCAGCAGTTCTAGCGGGGTCTCCTACAATGAGCAGTTCTTC. Its protein is CASSSSGVSYNEQFF.

The chain is built from TRBV29-1 and TRBJ1-4, with D possibly being TRBD1 (5 bases). This CDR3 has 14 residues. V was shortened by 7 bases and J by 0 bases, with 12 bases between the two germline ends. Germline values: CDR1 SQVTM, CDR2 ANQGSEA. Here the CDR3 reads CSAKEGPTNEKLFF. The CDR3 DNA sequence: TGCAGCGCTAAGGAGGGACCAACTAATGAAAAACTGTTTTTT. Supplemented by reference TRBV29-1 and TRBJ1-4, the full variable domain reads SAVISQKPSRDICQRGTSLTIQCQVDSQVTMMFWYRQQPGQSLTLIATANQGSEATYESGFVIDKFPISRPNLTFSTLTVSNMSPEDSSIYLCSAKEGPTNEKLFFGSGTQLSVL.

This clone is a singleton in its sample. The CDR3 loop reads CASSLRPGTDTQYF. Here the CDR3 DNA reads TGTGCCAGCAGTTTGCGGCCAGGCACAGATACGCAGTATTTT. V is TRBV7-2 and J is TRBJ2-3; no reliable D call. Trimming stripped 6 bases from V and 1 base from J, with 11 bases between. Germline loops: CDR1 SGHTA, CDR2 FQGNSA. The CDR3 extends over 14 amino acids.

The V and J genes are TRBV7-8 and TRBJ1-4; 7 bases line up with TRBD1. Trimming cost V 3 bases and J 8 bases; bases outside gene matches: 3. The CDR3 is 13 amino acids. Germline assignment: CDR1 SGHVS and CDR2 FQNEAQ. In DNA, the CDR3 is TGTGCCAGCAGCTTTGACAGGGCCGAAAAACTGTTTTTT. It specifies CASSFDRAEKLFF.

The chain carries TRBV7-2 and TRBJ2-1; TRBD2 agrees at 8 bases. CDR3 length equals 15 residues. Germline lookup yields CDR1 SGHTA and CDR2 FQGNSA. V shed 2 bases and J 4 bases; nucleotides not matched to a gene: 4. The CDR3 coding sequence is TGTGCCAGCAGCTTATCCGGGACTAGATACAATGAGCAGTTCTTC. It encodes CASSLSGTRYNEQFF.

This rearrangement joins TRBV6-6 to TRBJ1-5, with 7 bases lining up with TRBD1. Germline CDR1 and CDR2: MNHNY and SVGAGI (reference sequence). CDR3 length equals 16 residues. V trimming: 5 bases; J trimming: 6 bases; junction bases outside the gene matches: 13. Written as DNA, the CDR3 is TGTGCCAGCAGTACCCGGGACAGCCTTCGCGGTCAGCCCCAGCATTTT. Translating gives CASSTRDSLRGQPQHF.

This clone was counted a single time. The DNA of the CDR3 is TGCGCCAGCAGCTCCGATAGCGGGGGGGGTAACAATGAGCAGTTCTTC. This gives the protein CASSSDSGGGNNEQFF. The V call is TRBV5-1, the J call TRBJ2-1, with 11 bases matching TRBD2. Trimming removed 3 bases from V and 5 bases from J; junction bases left unmatched: 7. The CDR3 has 16 residues. Germline CDR1 SGHRS, CDR2 YFSETQ.

The rearrangement joins TRBV5-1 to TRBJ2-6; the D gene is possibly TRBD1 (6 bases). Germline CDR1 SGHRS, CDR2 YFSETQ. V was cut by 0 bases and J by 4 bases, with 8 bases left in between. This CDR3 has 15 amino acids. The CDR3 loop is CASSLGGLGANVLTF. DNA for the CDR3: TGCGCCAGCAGCTTGGGGGGGCTCGGGGCCAACGTCCTGACTTTC.